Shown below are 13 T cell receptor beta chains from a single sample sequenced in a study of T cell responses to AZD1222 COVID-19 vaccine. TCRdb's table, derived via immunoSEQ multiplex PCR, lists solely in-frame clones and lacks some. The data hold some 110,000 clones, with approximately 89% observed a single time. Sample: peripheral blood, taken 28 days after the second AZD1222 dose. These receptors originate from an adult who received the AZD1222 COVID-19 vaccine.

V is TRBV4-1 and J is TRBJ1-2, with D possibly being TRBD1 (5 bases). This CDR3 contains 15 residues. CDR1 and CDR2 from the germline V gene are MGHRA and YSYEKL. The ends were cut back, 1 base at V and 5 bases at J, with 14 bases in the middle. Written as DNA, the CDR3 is TGCGCCAGCAGCCAAGCTTCGCAGGGTTGGTATGGCTACACCTTC. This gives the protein CASSQASQGWYGYTF.

As DNA, the CDR3 is TGTGCCAGCTCACCCCTACAGGTCCAGAAGAATGAAAAACTGTTTTTT. Amino acid sequence: CASSPLQVQKNEKLFF. The rearrangement uses TRBV18 and TRBJ1-4; a possible D gene is TRBD1 (5 bases). CDR1 KGHSH and CDR2 LQKENI come from the germline V gene. The CDR3 loop spans 16 amino acids. V lost 3 bases, J lost 5 bases, and 16 bases lay in between.

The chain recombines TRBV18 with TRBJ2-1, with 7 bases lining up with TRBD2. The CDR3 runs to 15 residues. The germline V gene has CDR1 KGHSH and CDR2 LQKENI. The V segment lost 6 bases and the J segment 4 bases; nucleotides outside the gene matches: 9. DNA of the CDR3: TGTGCCAGCTCCCCGCCGGCGGGAGCTTACAATGAGCAGTTCTTC. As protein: CASSPPAGAYNEQFF.

DNA of the CDR3: TGTGCCAGCAGCTCTTACCAGGACGGCGGGAATCAGCCCCAGCATTTT. Its protein is CASSSYQDGGNQPQHF. The chain links TRBV7-8 to TRBJ1-5; unclear D gene. CDR1 and CDR2 (germline): SGHVS, FQNEAQ. The ends were cut back, 4 bases at V and 4 bases at J, with 17 bases in the middle. The CDR3 has 16 amino acids.

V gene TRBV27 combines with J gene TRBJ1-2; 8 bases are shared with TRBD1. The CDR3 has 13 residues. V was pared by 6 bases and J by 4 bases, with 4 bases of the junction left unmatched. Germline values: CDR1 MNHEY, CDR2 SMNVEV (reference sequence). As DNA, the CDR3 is TGTGCCAGCAGAGGACAGGGACTCTATGGCTACACCTTC. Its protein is CASRGQGLYGYTF.

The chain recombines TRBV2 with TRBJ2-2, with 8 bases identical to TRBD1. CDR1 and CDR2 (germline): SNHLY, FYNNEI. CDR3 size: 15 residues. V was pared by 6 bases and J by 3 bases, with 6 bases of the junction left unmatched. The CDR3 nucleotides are TGTGCCAGCAGCCGACAGGGGACTGACACCGGGGAGCTGTTTTTT. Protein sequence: CASSRQGTDTGELFF.

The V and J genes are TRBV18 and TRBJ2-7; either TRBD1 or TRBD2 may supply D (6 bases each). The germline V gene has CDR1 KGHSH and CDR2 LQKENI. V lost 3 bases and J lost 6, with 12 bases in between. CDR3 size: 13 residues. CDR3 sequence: CASSPSRGGEQYF. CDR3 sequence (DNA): TGTGCCAGCTCACCGAGCAGGGGAGGCGAGCAGTACTTC.

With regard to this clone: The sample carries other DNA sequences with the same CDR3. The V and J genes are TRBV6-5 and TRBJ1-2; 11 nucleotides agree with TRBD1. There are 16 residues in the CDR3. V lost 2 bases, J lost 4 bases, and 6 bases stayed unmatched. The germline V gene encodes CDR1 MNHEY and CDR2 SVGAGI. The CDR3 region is CASSYVRTGGGYGYTF. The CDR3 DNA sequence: TGTGCCAGCAGTTACGTCCGGACAGGGGGCGGCTATGGCTACACCTTC.

The chain's CDR3 is CASSPAIEQFF. Here the CDR3 DNA reads TGTGCCAGCAGCCCAGCGATTGAGCAGTTCTTC. The V and J genes are TRBV7-2 and TRBJ2-1; D is unclear. Germline lookup yields CDR1 SGHTA and CDR2 FQGNSA. This CDR3 has 11 residues. V was cut by 5 bases and J by 9 bases, with 8 bases left in between. Using reference TRBV7-2 and TRBJ2-1 for the parts outside the CDR3, the full variable domain is GAGVSQSPSNKVTEKGKDVELRCDPISGHTALYWYRQSLGQGLEFLIYFQGNSAPDKSGLPSDRFSAERTGGSVSTLTIQRTQQEDSAVYLCASSPAIEQFFGPGTRLTVL.

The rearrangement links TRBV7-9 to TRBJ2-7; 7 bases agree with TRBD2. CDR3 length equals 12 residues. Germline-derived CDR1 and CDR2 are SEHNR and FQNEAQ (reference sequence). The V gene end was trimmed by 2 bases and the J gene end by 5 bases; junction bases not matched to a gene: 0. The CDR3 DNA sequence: TGTGCCAGCAGCTTAAGCGGGGACGAGCAGTACTTC. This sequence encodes CASSLSGDEQYF.

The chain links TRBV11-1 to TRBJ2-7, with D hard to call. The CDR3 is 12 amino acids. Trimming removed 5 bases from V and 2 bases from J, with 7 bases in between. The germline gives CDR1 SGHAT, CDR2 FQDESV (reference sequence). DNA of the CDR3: TGTGCCAGCAGCCCCAACGCCTACGAGCAGTACTTC. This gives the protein CASSPNAYEQYF.

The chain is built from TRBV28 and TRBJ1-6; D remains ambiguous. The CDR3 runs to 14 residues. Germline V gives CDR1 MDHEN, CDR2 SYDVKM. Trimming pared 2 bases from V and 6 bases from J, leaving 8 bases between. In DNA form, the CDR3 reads TGTGCCAGCAGTTTAATAAGTCCTAATTCACCCCTCCACTTT. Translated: CASSLISPNSPLHF.

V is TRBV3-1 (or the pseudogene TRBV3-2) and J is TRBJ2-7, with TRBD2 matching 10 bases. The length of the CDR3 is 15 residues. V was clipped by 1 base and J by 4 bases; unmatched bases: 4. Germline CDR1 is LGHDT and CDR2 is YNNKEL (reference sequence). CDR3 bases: TGTGCCAGCAGCCAAGCGTCTAGCGGGAGTTACGAGCAGTACTTC. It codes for CASSQASSGSYEQYF.